A selection of T cell receptor beta chains follows, all from one sample in a study of blood T cell repertoires in COVID-19. Sequenced by immunoSEQ multiplex PCR; TCRdb stores in-frame clones only, minus some. This table has fewer than 200,000 clones, around 73% appearing once. Material for sequencing was PBMCs or T cells enriched from blood (not recorded which). The receptors shown here come from a woman between 45 and 60 years old who had recovered from COVID-19. Both conserved end residues are part of each CDR3. A D gene is named only where the DNA matches it firmly.

j_call d_call v_call cdr3_nt cdr3_aa
TRBJ2-7 NA TRBV5-1 TGCGCCAGCAGCTTGGGGCTAGAGGGACACGGCGAGCAGTACTTC CASSLGLEGHGEQYF
TRBJ2-1 TRBD2 TRBV20-1 TGCAGTGCTAGTTGGCTAGCGGGAACTTATGAGCAGTTCTTC CSASWLAGTYEQFF
TRBJ2-1 TRBD2 TRBV5-1 TGCGCCAGCAGCGGGACTAGTACCTACAATGAGCAGTTCTTC CASSGTSTYNEQFF
TRBJ1-3 TRBD1 TRBV6-2/TRBV6-3 TGTGCCAGCAGTCACCGGGACAGCGACTCTGGAAACACCATATATTTT CASSHRDSDSGNTIYF
TRBJ1-3 NA TRBV18 TGTGCCAGCTCACCACCGGCGGGTATCGGAAACACCATATATTTT CASSPPAGIGNTIYF
TRBJ1-1 NA TRBV15 TGTGCCACCAGCAGTGGTATCTTTAGGGGGACTGAAGCTTTCTTT CATSSGIFRGTEAFF
TRBJ1-5 TRBD1 TRBV6-2/TRBV6-3 TGTGCCAGCAGTTACTCGTTTCAAAGCCCTCACGGGACAGGGGATAATCAGCCCCAGCATTTT CASSYSFQSPHGTGDNQPQHF
TRBJ2-3 TRBD2 TRBV2 TGTGCCAGCAATAAACCTAGCGGGAGTGGGGTTGATACGCAGTATTTT CASNKPSGSGVDTQYF
TRBJ2-3 TRBD2 TRBV7-9 TGTGCCAGCAGCTTCCCTCCCCTTAGCGGGAGGACCACAGATACGCAGTATTTT CASSFPPLSGRTTDTQYF
TRBJ2-2 TRBD2 TRBV5-5 TGTGCCAGCAGCGCGGCTAGCGGGAGAGCATCGAACATCGGGCCCGGGGAGCTGTTTTTT CASSAASGRASNIGPGELFF
TRBJ2-5 TRBD1 TRBV28 TGTGCCAGCAGTACGGGACAGAGGCAAGAGACCCAGTACTTC CASSTGQRQETQYF
TRBJ2-7 TRBD2 TRBV6-5 TGTGCCAGCAGTTACCATCTTAGCGGGAGCTACGAGCAGTACTTC CASSYHLSGSYEQYF
TRBJ2-3 NA TRBV11-3 TGTGCCAGCAGCTTTTCGGGAAGCACAGATACGCAGTATTTT CASSFSGSTDTQYF
TRBJ2-3 NA TRBV27 TGTGCCAGCAGTTTCTTGCGGGGATCGCTCACAGATACGCAGTATTTT CASSFLRGSLTDTQYF
TRBJ2-5 TRBD1 TRBV29-1 TGCAGTGCGGGACAGGGGTCGGAGACCCAGTACTTC CSAGQGSETQYF
TRBJ2-2 TRBD1 TRBV3-1/TRBV3-2 TGTGCCAGCAGCCAAGCAACAGGGGCGAACACCGGGGAGCTGTTTTTT CASSQATGANTGELFF